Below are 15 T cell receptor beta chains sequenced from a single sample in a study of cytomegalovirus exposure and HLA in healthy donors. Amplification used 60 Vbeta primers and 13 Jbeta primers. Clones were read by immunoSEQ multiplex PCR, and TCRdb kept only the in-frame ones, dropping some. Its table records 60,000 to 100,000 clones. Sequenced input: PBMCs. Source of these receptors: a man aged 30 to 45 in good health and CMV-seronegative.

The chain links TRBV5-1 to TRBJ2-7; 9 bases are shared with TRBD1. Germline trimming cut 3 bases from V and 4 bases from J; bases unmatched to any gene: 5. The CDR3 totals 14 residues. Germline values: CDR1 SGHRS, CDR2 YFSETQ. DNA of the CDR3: TGCGCCAGCAGCTGGGGGGACAGGGCTTACGAGCAGTACTTC. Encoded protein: CASSWGDRAYEQYF.

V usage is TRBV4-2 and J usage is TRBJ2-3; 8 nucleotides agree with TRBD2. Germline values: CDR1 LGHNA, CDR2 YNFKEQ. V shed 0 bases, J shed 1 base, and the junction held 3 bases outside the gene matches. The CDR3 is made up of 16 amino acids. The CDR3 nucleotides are TGTGCCAGCAGCCAAGAAAGAGCGGGGGGCACAGATACGCAGTATTTT. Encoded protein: CASSQERAGGTDTQYF.

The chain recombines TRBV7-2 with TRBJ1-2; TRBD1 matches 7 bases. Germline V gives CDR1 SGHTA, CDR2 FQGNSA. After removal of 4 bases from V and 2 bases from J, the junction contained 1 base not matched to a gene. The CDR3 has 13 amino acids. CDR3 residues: CASSSGGNYGYTF. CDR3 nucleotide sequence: TGTGCCAGCAGCTCAGGGGGAAACTATGGCTACACCTTC. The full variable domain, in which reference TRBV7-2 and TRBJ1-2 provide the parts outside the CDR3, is GAGVSQSPSNKVTEKGKDVELRCDPISGHTALYWYRQSLGQGLEFLIYFQGNSAPDKSGLPSDRFSAERTGGSVSTLTIQRTQQEDSAVYLCASSSGGNYGYTFGSGTRLTVV.

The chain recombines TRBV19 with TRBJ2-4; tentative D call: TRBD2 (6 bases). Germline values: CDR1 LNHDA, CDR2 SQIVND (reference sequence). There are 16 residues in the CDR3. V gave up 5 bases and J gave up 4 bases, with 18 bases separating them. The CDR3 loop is CASSAGTGLHKNIQYF. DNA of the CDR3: TGTGCCAGTAGTGCCGGGACTGGTCTTCATAAAAACATTCAGTACTTC.

The CDR3 DNA reads as TGTGCCAGAAGCTACAGGGGGAATCAGCCCCAGCATTTT. Residues: CARSYRGNQPQHF. The V gene is TRBV5-3, the J gene TRBJ1-5; 8 bases fit TRBD1. TRBV5-3 is assigned to the ORF class and has an uncertain function. The CDR3 sequence is 13 residues long. Trimming cost V 3 bases and J 4 bases; bases outside gene matches: 0.

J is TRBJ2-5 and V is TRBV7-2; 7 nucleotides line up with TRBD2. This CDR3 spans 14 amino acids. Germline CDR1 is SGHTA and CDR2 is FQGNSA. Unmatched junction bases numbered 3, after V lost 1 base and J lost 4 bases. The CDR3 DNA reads TGTGCCAGCAGCTTAGGGGGGAGGGGAGAGACCCAGTACTTC. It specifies CASSLGGRGETQYF. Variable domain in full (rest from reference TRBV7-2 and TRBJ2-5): GAGVSQSPSNKVTEKGKDVELRCDPISGHTALYWYRQSLGQGLEFLIYFQGNSAPDKSGLPSDRFSAERTGGSVSTLTIQRTQQEDSAVYLCASSLGGRGETQYFGPGTRLLVL.

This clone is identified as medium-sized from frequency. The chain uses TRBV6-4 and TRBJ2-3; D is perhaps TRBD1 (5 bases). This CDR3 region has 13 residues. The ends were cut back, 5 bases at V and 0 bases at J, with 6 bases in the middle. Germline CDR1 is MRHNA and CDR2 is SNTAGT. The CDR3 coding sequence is TGTGCCAGCAGTCGACAGAGCACAGATACGCAGTATTTT. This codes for CASSRQSTDTQYF.

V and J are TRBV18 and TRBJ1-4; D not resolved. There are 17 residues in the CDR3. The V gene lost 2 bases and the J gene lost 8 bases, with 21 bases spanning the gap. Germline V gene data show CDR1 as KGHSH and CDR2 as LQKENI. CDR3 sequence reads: CASSPEGWLKMGEKLFF. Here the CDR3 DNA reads TGTGCCAGCTCACCAGAGGGTTGGCTCAAAATGGGCGAAAAACTGTTTTTT.

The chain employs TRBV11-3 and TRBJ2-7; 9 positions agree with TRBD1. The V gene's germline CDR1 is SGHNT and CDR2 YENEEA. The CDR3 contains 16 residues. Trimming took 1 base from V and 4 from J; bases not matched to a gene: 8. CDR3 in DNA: TGTGCCAGCAGCTTAGGGGGAGGGGACAGGGTGTACGAGCAGTACTTC. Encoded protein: CASSLGGGDRVYEQYF.

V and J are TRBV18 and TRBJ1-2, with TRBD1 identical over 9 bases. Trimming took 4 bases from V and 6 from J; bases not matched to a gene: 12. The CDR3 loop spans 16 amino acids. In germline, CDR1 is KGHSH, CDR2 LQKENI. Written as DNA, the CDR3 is TGTGCCAGCTCACTTACCGGGACAGGGAAAGAAAATGGCTACACCTTC. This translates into CASSLTGTGKENGYTF.

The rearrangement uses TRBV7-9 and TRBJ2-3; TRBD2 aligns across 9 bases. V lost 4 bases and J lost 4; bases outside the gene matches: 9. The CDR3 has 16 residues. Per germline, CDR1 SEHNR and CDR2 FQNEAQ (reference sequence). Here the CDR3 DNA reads TGTGCCAGCAGCTCCCTGGCGGGAGGGATAGCAGATACGCAGTATTTT. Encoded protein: CASSSLAGGIADTQYF.

This CDR3 is CAWSPGVTQYF. The CDR3 coding sequence is TGTGCCTGGAGCCCAGGGGTGACCCAGTACTTC. V gene TRBV30 combines with J gene TRBJ2-5; D possibly corresponds to TRBD1 (6 bases). Per germline, CDR1 GTSNPN and CDR2 SVGIG (reference sequence). V was shortened by 3 bases and J by 7 bases, with 9 bases between the two germline ends. The CDR3 contains 11 residues. Full variable domain (remainder filled in from reference TRBV30 and TRBJ2-5): SQTIHQWPATLVQPVGSPLSLECTVEGTSNPNLYWYRQAAGRGLQLLFYSVGIGQISSEVPQNLSASRPQDRQFILSSKKLLLSDSGFYLCAWSPGVTQYFGPGTRLLVL.

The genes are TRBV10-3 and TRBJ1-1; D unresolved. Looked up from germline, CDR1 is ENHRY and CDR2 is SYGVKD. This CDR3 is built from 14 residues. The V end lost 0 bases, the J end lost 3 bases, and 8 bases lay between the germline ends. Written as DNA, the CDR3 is TGTGCCATCAGTGAGTCGGGCCTTGACACTGAAGCTTTCTTT. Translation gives CAISESGLDTEAFF.

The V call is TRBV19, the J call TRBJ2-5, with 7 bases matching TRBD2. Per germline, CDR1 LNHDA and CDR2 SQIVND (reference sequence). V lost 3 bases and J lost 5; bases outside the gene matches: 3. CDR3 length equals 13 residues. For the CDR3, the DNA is TGTGCCAGTAGTATGGGGGGAGGGGAGACCCAGTACTTC. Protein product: CASSMGGGETQYF.

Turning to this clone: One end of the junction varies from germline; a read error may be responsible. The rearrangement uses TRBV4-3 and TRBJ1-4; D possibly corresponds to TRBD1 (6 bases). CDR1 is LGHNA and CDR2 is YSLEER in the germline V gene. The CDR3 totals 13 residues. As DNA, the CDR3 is TGCGCCAGCAGCCAAGAAGAAAGAACAGGGAAGATTTTT. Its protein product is CASSQEERTGKIF.